The 9 T cell receptor beta chains reported below all come from one sample, sequenced in a study of blood T cells in healthy people across ages. Primed by a sample-barcoded 5' primer and a J-beta primer mix, a second PCR proceeded for roughly 6 to 12 cycles. TCRdb fed the 5' RACE reads into MiXCR, producing one record per CDR3 protein. Here the sample spans about 1.6 million distinct CDR3 sequences, roughly a third being singletons. Sequencing used blood. These receptors were taken from a woman younger than 45 in good health.

This clonotype was seen ten or more times. V usage is TRBV5-1 and J usage is TRBJ2-7; TRBD2 agrees at 9 bases. This CDR3 is 15 amino acids long. The germline V gene has CDR1 SGHRS and CDR2 YFSETQ. Trimming removed 4 bases from V and 5 bases from J; junction bases left unmatched: 10. CDR3 nucleotide sequence: TGCGCCAGCAGCCAGCTCGCGGGGGGGAGCCACGAGCAGTACTTC. Its protein product is CASSQLAGGSHEQYF. The whole variable domain, filled in from reference TRBV5-1 and TRBJ2-7, reads KAGVTQTPRYLIKTRGQQVTLSCSPISGHRSVSWYQQTPGQGLQFLFEYFSETQRNKGNFPGRFSGRQFSNSRSEMNVSTLELGDSALYLCASSQLAGGSHEQYFGPGTRLTVT.

The gene calls are TRBV7-9 and TRBJ2-3; D is unresolved. CDR1 and CDR2 from the germline V gene are SEHNR and FQNEAQ (reference sequence). Deletions cut 5 bases from V and 1 base from J, with 13 bases between. The CDR3 totals 15 residues. The CDR3 region has the DNA TGTGCCAGCAGCCGAGGAACCCGGGGCACAGATACGCAGTATTTT. It encodes CASSRGTRGTDTQYF. The whole variable domain, remainder taken from reference TRBV7-9 and TRBJ2-3, is DTGVSQNPRHKITKRGQNVTFRCDPISEHNRLYWYRQTLGQGPEFLTYFQNEAQLEKSRLLSDRFSAERPKGSFSTLEIQRTEQGDSAMYLCASSRGTRGTDTQYFGPGTRLTVL.

This clonotype appeared many times. This chain joins TRBV25-1 and TRBJ2-7; D unclear. Looked up from germline, CDR1 is MGHDK and CDR2 is SYGVNS. The CDR3 spans 13 residues. The germline V and J ends were trimmed by 3 bases and 3 bases, with 9 bases remaining between them. The CDR3 is CASSEGYSYEQYF. Here the CDR3 DNA reads TGTGCCAGCAGTGAGGGTTACAGCTACGAGCAGTACTTC.

This clonotype was found a few times. The chain is built from TRBV7-8 and TRBJ2-1; 11 bases map to TRBD2. Trimming cost V 3 bases and J 7 bases; bases outside gene matches: 14. Per germline, CDR1 SGHVS and CDR2 FQNEAQ. The CDR3 is made up of 18 amino acids. CDR3 protein: CASSFAMAASGRWNEQFF. CDR3 bases: TGTGCCAGCAGCTTTGCCATGGCGGCTAGCGGGAGGTGGAATGAGCAGTTCTTC.

CDR3 loop: CSARSQHNEQFF. CDR3 in DNA: TGCAGTGCTAGATCCCAACACAATGAGCAGTTCTTC. The rearrangement links TRBV20-1 to TRBJ2-1; no clear D gene. The V gene lost 2 bases and the J gene lost 5 bases, with 7 bases spanning the gap. Germline V CDR1 and CDR2: DFQATT, SNEGSKA (reference sequence). This CDR3 comprises 12 residues.

This clonotype was seen only a few times. The V gene is TRBV20-1, the J gene TRBJ2-5, with 13 bases fitting TRBD2. This CDR3 has 16 residues. Germline CDR1 reads DFQATT; CDR2 reads SNEGSKA (reference sequence). The V and J ends lost 1 base and 3 bases, in that order; junction bases with no gene match: 5. The CDR3 is CSARALGLAGKETQYF. CDR3 bases: TGCAGTGCTAGAGCCCTGGGACTAGCGGGAAAAGAGACCCAGTACTTC.

This clonotype was observed a handful of times. The chain is built from TRBV12-3 or TRBV12-4 and TRBJ1-1; 8 bases line up with TRBD1. J lost 3 bases, V lost 4 bases, and 1 base had no gene match. This CDR3 region has 13 residues. The CDR3 DNA reads as TGTGCCAGCAGTTCAGGGGGCGACACTGAAGCTTTCTTT. This sequence encodes CASSSGGDTEAFF.

The rearrangement links TRBV20-1 to TRBJ2-3, with 12 bases identical to TRBD1. The V gene's germline CDR1 is DFQATT and CDR2 SNEGSKA (reference sequence). The CDR3 spans 16 residues. The J segment lost 4 bases and the V segment lost 3 bases, leaving 8 bases of the junction unmatched. CDR3 sequence: CSARSPGQGASDTQYF. CDR3 bases: TGCAGTGCTAGGTCACCGGGACAGGGGGCATCAGATACGCAGTATTTT.

This clonotype was detected only a few times. V gene TRBV7-2 combines with J gene TRBJ2-1; TRBD2 matches at 15 bases. Germline V gene sequence: CDR1 SGHTA, CDR2 FQGNSA. The CDR3 sequence is 17 residues long. V shed 2 bases and J 3 bases; nucleotides not matched to a gene: 2. CDR3 bases: TGTGCCAGCAGCTTATGGGGACTAGCGGGAGGCTACAATGAGCAGTTCTTC. Translation: CASSLWGLAGGYNEQFF.